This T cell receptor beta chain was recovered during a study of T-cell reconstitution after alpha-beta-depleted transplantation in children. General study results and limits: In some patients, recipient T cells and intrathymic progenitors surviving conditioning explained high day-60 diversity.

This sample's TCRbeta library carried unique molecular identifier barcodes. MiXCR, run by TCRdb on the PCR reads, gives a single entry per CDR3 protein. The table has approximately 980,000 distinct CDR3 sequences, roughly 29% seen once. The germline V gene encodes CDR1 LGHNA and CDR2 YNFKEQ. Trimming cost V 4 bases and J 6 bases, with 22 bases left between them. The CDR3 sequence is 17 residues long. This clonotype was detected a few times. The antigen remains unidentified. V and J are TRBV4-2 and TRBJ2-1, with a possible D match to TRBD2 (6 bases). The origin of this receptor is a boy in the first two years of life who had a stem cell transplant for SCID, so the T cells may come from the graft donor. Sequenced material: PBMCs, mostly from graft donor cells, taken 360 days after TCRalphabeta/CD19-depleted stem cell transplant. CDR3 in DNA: TGTGCCAGCAGCCGCCGAGCTATACGCGACGGGGGCAATGAGCAGTTCTTC. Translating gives CASSRRAIRDGGNEQFF.